A selection of T cell receptor beta chains follows, all from one sample in a study of T cell repertoires in cytomegalovirus infection. Each CDR3 protein gets one entry after TCRdb re-called the reads with MiXCR. This sample carries roughly 200,000 distinct CDR3 sequences, about 18% of them seen once, and the ten largest clones take approximately 25%. Input material: CD8+ T cells from PBMCs. The receptors here all came from a human donor in good health (CMV status not recorded). Some clones in this sample may be carry-over from other donors' samples. The CDR3 runs from the conserved cysteine through the conserved F or W. A D gene is named only where the DNA matches it firmly. Where a row states a size, it is once, few, many or the class of an expanded clone; other rows omit it.

d_gene,abundance,v_gene,j_gene,CDR3aa,CDR3nt
TRBD2,NA,TRBV7-6,TRBJ2-5,CASSSYETSGSPETQYF,TGTGCCAGCAGCTCTTACGAGACTAGCGGGTCCCCAGAGACCCAGTACTTC
NA,NA,TRBV28,TRBJ1-1,CASSLTVLNTEAFF,TGTGCCAGCAGTTTAACGGTTTTGAACACTGAAGCTTTCTTT
TRBD2,NA,TRBV5-7,TRBJ2-3,CASSPGTTWRSTDTQYF,TGTGCCAGCAGCCCCGGGACTACCTGGCGGAGCACAGATACGCAGTATTTT
NA,NA,TRBV6-2/TRBV6-3,TRBJ2-2,CASRERGSAGELFF,TGTGCCAGCAGAGAGAGGGGGTCGGCCGGGGAGCTGTTTTTT
NA,NA,TRBV7-9,TRBJ1-2,CASSLVGARGYGYTF,TGTGCCAGCAGCTTAGTAGGGGCGCGTGGCTATGGCTACACCTTC
TRBD1,NA,TRBV6-6,TRBJ2-1,CASSYSSTGKRKVDEQFF,TGTGCCAGCAGTTACTCGTCGACAGGGAAGAGGAAGGTGGATGAGCAGTTCTTC
TRBD2,few,TRBV11-3,TRBJ2-1,CASRGGNNEQFF,TGTGCCAGCCGCGGGGGAAACAATGAGCAGTTCTTC
TRBD2,once,TRBV2,TRBJ2-2,CASSVPSGGPNTGELFF,TGTGCCAGCAGTGTCCCTAGCGGGGGCCCGAACACCGGGGAGCTGTTTTTT
NA,NA,TRBV6-6,TRBJ2-2,CASSYSFLEGTGELFF,TGTGCCAGCAGTTACAGTTTTTTGGAGGGGACCGGGGAGCTGTTTTTT
NA,NA,TRBV4-3,TRBJ1-4,CASSEGFREKLFF,TGCGCCAGCAGCGAAGGATTCAGAGAAAAACTGTTTTTT
NA,NA,TRBV6-6,TRBJ1-1,CASSYLDPNTEAFF,TGTGCCAGCAGTTACTTAGACCCGAACACTGAAGCTTTCTTT
NA,few,TRBV15,TRBJ1-6,CATSRDSNSPLHF,TGTGCCACCAGCAGAGATTCTAATTCACCCCTCCACTTT
NA,NA,TRBV6-5,TRBJ2-3,CASNYGGPTDTQYF,TGTGCCAGCAATTACGGGGGTCCCACAGATACGCAGTATTTT
NA,NA,TRBV5-6,TRBJ1-1,CASSSPRRNAEAFF,TGTGCCAGCAGCTCCCCCCGCCGGAACGCTGAAGCTTTCTTT
NA,NA,TRBV20-1,TRBJ2-7,CSARGGTDPYEQYF,TGCAGTGCTAGAGGCGGGACGGACCCCTACGAGCAGTACTTC
NA,NA,TRBV7-2,TRBJ2-5,CASSLVGDGGETQYF,TGTGCCAGCAGCTTAGTTGGGGATGGTGGAGAGACCCAGTACTTC
TRBD1,NA,TRBV6-6,TRBJ1-2,CASSSSIRNRGHGYTF,TGTGCCAGCAGTTCCTCGATACGGAACAGGGGGCATGGCTACACCTTC
NA,NA,TRBV20-1,TRBJ2-7,CSARDHNVVVIGDTEQYF,TGCAGTGCTAGAGATCACAACGTCGTCGTGATCGGCGACACCGAGCAGTACTTC
NA,NA,TRBV12-3/TRBV12-4,TRBJ2-1,CASSLLRRDPEQFF,TGTGCCAGCAGTTTACTGAGGAGGGACCCGGAGCAGTTCTTC
NA,NA,TRBV6-2/TRBV6-3,TRBJ2-2,CASSYSQRPNTGELFF,TGTGCCAGCAGCTATTCCCAAAGACCTAACACCGGGGAGCTGTTTTTT
TRBD1,NA,TRBV7-4,TRBJ2-7,CACSLQGAYEQYF,TGTGCCTGCAGCTTACAGGGGGCCTACGAGCAGTACTTC
TRBD1,NA,TRBV7-9,TRBJ2-5,CASSLVGRGFQETQYF,TGTGCCAGCAGCTTAGTGGGCAGGGGGTTCCAAGAGACCCAGTACTTC
NA,NA,TRBV20-1,TRBJ1-4,CSATGQPRELFF,TGCAGTGCCACCGGACAGCCCAGGGAACTGTTTTTT
TRBD2,NA,TRBV25-1,TRBJ2-2,CASSGSLAGGLTGELFF,TGTGCCAGCAGTGGTTCCTTAGCGGGGGGGCTGACCGGGGAGCTGTTTTTT
TRBD1,many,TRBV7-9,TRBJ2-1,CASSLRDSSYNEQFF,TGTGCCAGCAGCTTAAGGGACAGCTCCTACAATGAGCAGTTCTTC
NA,few,TRBV5-5,TRBJ1-2,CASSLTTYLDWGDGYTF,TGTGCCAGCAGTTTGACGACATACTTGGACTGGGGGGACGGCTACACCTTC
TRBD1,NA,TRBV7-2,TRBJ1-2,CASSSRQGASHFYGYTF,TGTGCCAGCAGCTCCCGACAGGGGGCCTCCCATTTCTATGGCTACACCTTC
NA,few,TRBV7-6,TRBJ2-1,CASSLARTVNEQFF,TGTGCCAGCAGCTTAGCGAGGACAGTCAATGAGCAGTTCTTC
NA,many,TRBV7-9,TRBJ2-7,CASSLEGGFTYEQYF,TGTGCCAGCAGCTTAGAGGGGGGTTTTACCTACGAGCAGTACTTC
NA,few,TRBV15,TRBJ2-7,CATSRIQGLEQYF,TGTGCCACCAGCAGGATACAGGGTCTCGAGCAGTACTTC
NA,NA,TRBV7-4,TRBJ2-5,CASSLFSGEETQYF,TGTGCCAGCAGCTTATTTTCCGGGGAAGAGACCCAGTACTTC
TRBD2,few,TRBV5-4,TRBJ2-3,CASSSSWDYYATQYF,TGTGCCAGCAGCTCATCATGGGACTACTACGCTACGCAGTATTTT
NA,few,TRBV4-3,TRBJ2-7,CASSQVASYEQYF,TGCGCCAGCAGCCAAGTCGCAAGCTACGAGCAGTACTTC
NA,NA,TRBV28,TRBJ1-4,CASSPGALHYNEKLFF,TGTGCCAGCAGCCCAGGGGCACTTCATTATAATGAAAAACTGTTTTTT
NA,few,TRBV2,TRBJ1-5,CASSEGRVNNQPQHF,TGTGCCAGCAGTGAAGGCAGGGTTAACAATCAGCCCCAGCATTTT
TRBD1,NA,TRBV11-2,TRBJ1-6,CASSDRDRGSLSPLHF,TGTGCCAGCAGCGACCGGGACAGGGGGTCCTTATCCCCCCTCCACTTT
NA,few,TRBV20-1,TRBJ2-7,CSASPMAKSYEQYF,TGCAGTGCTAGTCCGATGGCTAAATCCTACGAGCAGTACTTC
TRBD1,few,TRBV6-6,TRBJ2-3,CASTPGTERDTQYF,TGTGCCAGCACCCCCGGGACAGAGAGAGATACGCAGTATTTT
NA,NA,TRBV12-3/TRBV12-4,TRBJ1-4,CASSWGATNEKLFF,TGTGCCAGCAGTTGGGGGGCAACTAATGAAAAACTGTTTTTT
TRBD1,NA,TRBV19,TRBJ2-7,CASTPGTGYEQYF,TGTGCCAGTACTCCCGGGACAGGCTACGAGCAGTACTTC
TRBD1,NA,TRBV7-9,TRBJ2-4,CASNSGRGNIQYF,TGTGCCAGCAATTCGGGCAGGGGGAACATTCAGTACTTC
NA,NA,TRBV11-2,TRBJ1-2,CASSSKIGVDGYTF,TGTGCCAGCAGCTCTAAGATAGGGGTGGATGGCTACACCTTC
TRBD1,few,TRBV12-3/TRBV12-4,TRBJ2-2,CASSLDRGYGELFF,TGTGCCAGCAGTTTAGACAGGGGGTACGGGGAGCTGTTTTTT
TRBD1,many,TRBV7-8,TRBJ2-7,CASSRTGSSYEQYF,TGTGCCAGCAGCCGGACAGGAAGCTCCTACGAGCAGTACTTC
NA,NA,TRBV11-3,TRBJ2-6,CASSHSGANVLTF,TGTGCCAGCAGCCACTCTGGGGCCAACGTCCTGACTTTC